The present entry profiles one T cell receptor beta chain with its context. The target of this receptor is not known. Per-base quality was not reported, and no clone a single base away is much larger than it. This sample stems from a study of blood T cell repertoires in COVID-19 (dated by TCRdb to 2018 to 2021). A note on the overall study: The collaborator samples originated in the United States, Italy and Spain and spanned the acute and convalescent phases of COVID-19. The dataset comprised deeply sampled blood TCRbeta repertoires from subjects exposed to, actively infected with, or recovered from COVID-19. The sample metadata nearly always contained a de-identified subject ID, COVID-19 status, age in years and sex. A freely available public database, intended as a resource for researchers studying the immune response to SARS-CoV-2, is where the repertoires were released. Samples came from the ongoing ImmuneRACE study (first 160 participants) plus 1,254 subjects from 6 global collaborators. Where available, HLA class I and class II types were taken from metadata supplied by the sample provider and were not determined by assay-based typing. The material from the prospective study consisted of cDNA or gDNA derived from T cells, B-cell-depleted T cells, or PBMCs.

Trimming removed 5 bases from V and 5 bases from J; the gene matches leave 10 bases unexplained. The CDR3 goes from the cysteine to the phenylalanine over 16 residues. Only CDR3 DNA remains: 48 bases, in frame from the first base. According to the germline V gene, CDR1 reads SNHLY and CDR2 reads FYNNEI. The study at large found these results: How much clinical and demographic metadata was included differed by source and by participant, and the metadata was provided uncurated.

The immunoSEQ Assay, a bias-controlled multiplex PCR, was used to amplify TCRbeta CDR3 regions from genomic DNA. The source study handled its data this way. Within the assay, amplification of reference gene primers was used to estimate how many nucleated cells each sample contained. To quantify the absolute abundance of each unique TCRbeta CDR3 rearrangement, sequence reads were collapsed and filtered. For each sample, productive Simpson clonality was calculated as the square root of Simpson's diversity index over productive rearrangements. TCRdb re-hosts the immuneACCESS table, in-frame sequences only. Its copies lack some clones; in the studies checked, an unresolved V gene accounts for under half of them, and the cause for the rest is not known. Clone size and V and J calls were adopted from that table, with D and trimming inferred from the DNA. The sample records roughly 290,000 clones, 90% of which are singletons. The biggest ten clones account for 6% to 7% of the sample.

One collaborating source in Seattle enrolled patients while the patients were actively infected and followed the patients over time throughout the course of disease. Whole blood was collected in K2EDTA tubes by collaborating institutions according to the institutions' own protocols. For TCRbeta analysis, collaborators shipped samples as frozen whole blood, isolated PBMCs, or DNA extracted from either of those sample types. This receptor was identified in a woman under 40 with COVID-19, enrolled during active disease. The rearranged segments are TRBV2 and TRBJ2-7; the junction holds 12 bases that match TRBD2. Sequenced input: peripheral blood. The CDR3 loop reads CASSPTLAGGGNEQYF. The bases read TGTGCCAGCAGTCCCACACTAGCGGGAGGTGGCAACGAGCAGTACTTC.